The present TCR beta chain was sequenced within a study of CD8 T cells in Susac syndrome. As for the study in general: The Susac syndrome patients that were sequenced included more than 5 with active disease and roughly 8 in remission.

An input of about 0.5 to 1 ug of RNA was subjected to reverse transcription using random hexamers. immunoSEQ multiplex PCR amplified TCR beta CDR3 across 54 Vbeta, 13 Jbeta. TCRdb passed the immunoSEQ multiplex PCR reads through MiXCR, listing each CDR3 protein once. Among around 170,000 distinct CDR3 sequences listed, approximately 96% were seen once. This sequence was found in a human donor with Susac syndrome. Material: CD4+ T cells from PBMCs.

CDR3 protein: CASYSWGTQGSTEAFF. CDR3 bases: TGTGCCAGTTATAGCTGGGGGACTCAGGGAAGCACTGAAGCTTTCTTT. The chain couples TRBV30 to TRBJ1-1, with a weak D call TRBD1 (5 bases). CDR3 length equals 16 residues. Germline assignment: CDR1 GTSNPN and CDR2 SVGIG (reference sequence). Trimming took off 8 bases at V and 4 bases at J, with 26 bases between the two ends.